A single sample gave rise to the 12 T cell receptor beta chains below, sequenced in a study of identical twins. TCRdb processed the 5' RACE reads anew with MiXCR; each CDR3 protein has one entry. The data contain around 960,000 distinct CDR3 sequences, roughly an eighth of them seen just once; the ten biggest clones take up 1.5% to 2%. The data were also submitted as part of a second study, on yellow fever vaccine responses in identical twins.

Sequencing input: PBMCs. Receptors originate from a woman younger than 35 in good health.

This clonotype was found many times. The CDR3 here is CSAREIDGDEQFF. CDR3 in DNA: TGCAGTGCTAGAGAGATAGATGGGGATGAGCAGTTCTTC. The chain combines TRBV20-1 with TRBJ2-1, with D unresolved. Trimming took off 0 bases at V and 8 bases at J, with 11 bases between the two ends. CDR3 length: 13 residues. In germline, CDR1 is DFQATT, CDR2 SNEGSKA (reference sequence).

The chain is built from TRBV5-1 and TRBJ2-5, with D maybe TRBD1 (6 bases). This CDR3 has 17 amino acids. CDR1 SGHRS and CDR2 YFSETQ come from the germline V gene. V was shortened by 0 bases and J by 1 base, with 16 bases between the two germline ends. CDR3 in amino acids: CASSLGRSGHPQETQYF. The CDR3, as DNA: TGCGCCAGCAGCTTGGGACGTTCGGGACACCCCCAAGAGACCCAGTACTTC.

The chain uses TRBV11-3 and TRBJ2-2; weak D call: TRBD2 (5 bases). V was shortened by 5 bases and J by 0 bases, with 16 bases between the two germline ends. The CDR3 is 17 residues long. Germline-derived CDR1 and CDR2 are SGHNT and YENEEA. CDR3 sequence (DNA): TGTGCCAGCAGCCCTCCCCCGGACTTACCGAACACCGGGGAGCTGTTTTTT. Translation gives CASSPPPDLPNTGELFF.

The chain joins TRBV20-1 to TRBJ2-1; 10 nucleotides line up with TRBD2. V dropped 3 bases and J dropped 9; count of bases not matched to a gene: 11. The CDR3 runs to 15 residues. Germline CDR1 and CDR2: DFQATT and SNEGSKA (reference sequence). The CDR3 spells CSASASGGRVGEQFF. The CDR3 DNA reads TGCAGTGCTAGTGCTAGCGGGGGACGAGTAGGTGAGCAGTTCTTC.

This chain uses TRBV20-1 with TRBJ2-1; maybe TRBD2 (6 bases). The CDR3 extends over 13 amino acids. Germline values: CDR1 DFQATT, CDR2 SNEGSKA (reference sequence). V lost 3 bases and J 5 bases, leaving 11 bases between the germline ends. In DNA, the CDR3 is TGCAGTGCTAGCTCGGCGGGGAACAATGAGCAGTTCTTC. Residues: CSASSAGNNEQFF.

This clonotype was observed a handful of times. The J gene is TRBJ1-4, the V gene TRBV5-1, with a tentative D call TRBD1 (5 bases). From germline, CDR1 is SGHRS and CDR2 YFSETQ. This CDR3 has 14 residues. Trimming took 4 bases from V and 1 from J, leaving 8 bases between them. CDR3 sequence (DNA): TGCGCCAGCAGCCCGGGGGTAACTAATGAAAAACTGTTTTTT. Translating gives CASSPGVTNEKLFF. Complete variable domain (other parts from reference TRBV5-1 and TRBJ1-4): KAGVTQTPRYLIKTRGQQVTLSCSPISGHRSVSWYQQTPGQGLQFLFEYFSETQRNKGNFPGRFSGRQFSNSRSEMNVSTLELGDSALYLCASSPGVTNEKLFFGSGTQLSVL.

This clonotype was counted only a few times. The chain recombines TRBV6-2 or TRBV6-3 with TRBJ2-7; 10 positions agree with TRBD2. J was trimmed by 3 bases and V by 0 bases; bases with no gene match: 5. The germline V gene encodes CDR1 MNHEY and CDR2 SVGEGT. CDR3 length: 16 residues. This CDR3 reads CASSYSFLAGDYEQYF. The CDR3 DNA follows: TGTGCCAGCAGTTACTCGTTTCTAGCGGGAGACTACGAGCAGTACTTC.

This clonotype was picked up a small number of times. The chain employs TRBV18 and TRBJ1-4; possibly TRBD1 for D (6 bases). The CDR3 contains 15 residues. Trimming removed 2 bases from V and 3 bases from J, with 10 bases in between. Germline V lookup: CDR1 KGHSH, CDR2 LQKENI. CDR3 amino acids: CASSPMTGANEKLFF. CDR3 bases: TGTGCCAGCTCACCAATGACAGGCGCTAATGAAAAACTGTTTTTT.

V gene TRBV10-2 combines with J gene TRBJ1-1; D is undetermined. Trimming left V 2 bases short and J 6 bases short, with 10 bases between. Germline values: CDR1 WSHSY, CDR2 SAAADI. The CDR3 is 13 residues long. In DNA form, the CDR3 reads TGCGCCAGCAGTGAGGTAGTGGGTTCTGAAGCTTTCTTT. This gives the protein CASSEVVGSEAFF.

The rearrangement uses TRBV28 and TRBJ2-7; 13 nucleotides line up with TRBD2. The germline gives CDR1 MDHEN, CDR2 SYDVKM. The CDR3 consists of 15 residues. V lost 5 bases to trimming and J lost 4 bases; unmatched junction nucleotides: 5. Here the CDR3 reads CASSPGTSGKYEQYF. In nucleotides, the CDR3 is TGTGCCAGCAGTCCGGGGACTAGCGGGAAGTACGAGCAGTACTTC. The full variable domain, completed using reference TRBV28 and TRBJ2-7, is DVKVTQSSRYLVKRTGEKVFLECVQDMDHENMFWYRQDPGLGLRLIYFSYDVKMKEKGDIPEGYSVSREKKERFSLILESASTNQTSMYLCASSPGTSGKYEQYFGPGTRLTVT.

This clonotype was detected many times. The genes are TRBV7-2 and TRBJ2-3; D is unresolved. The CDR3 totals 15 residues. In germline, CDR1 is SGHTA, CDR2 FQGNSA. The V gene lost 1 base and the J gene lost 2 bases, with 10 bases spanning the gap. CDR3 sequence: CASSLGRLDTDTQYF. The DNA of the CDR3 is TGTGCCAGCAGCTTAGGACGACTTGACACAGATACGCAGTATTTT.

This clonotype was counted a few times. CDR3 DNA: TGTGCCAGCAGCTTAAATCAGAATATGAGACTAGGGGACAATGAGCAGTTCTTC. It encodes CASSLNQNMRLGDNEQFF. V and J are TRBV11-1 and TRBJ2-1; TRBD2 might be the D (6 bases). Trimming removed 2 bases at V and 5 bases at J, with 22 bases between. The CDR3 has 18 residues. Germline CDR1 is SGHAT and CDR2 is FQDESV (reference sequence).